These T cell receptor beta chains were read from a single sample in a study of molecular identifiers for immune sequencing clone quantification. A single record per CDR3 protein comes from TCRdb applying MiXCR to the PCR reads. The sample records hundreds of thousands of distinct CDR3 sequences, about 25% being singletons. Sequenced sample: naive CD8+ T cells from blood, with Jurkat cell RNA spiked in. Every receptor here comes from a human donor in good health. Some libraries in this study had Jurkat cell RNA spiked in. Each CDR3 is given with its conserved first and last residue. A D gene is named only where the DNA matches it firmly. A clone size is listed for some rows: how often the clone was seen (once, few, many), or a class if it is expanded.

cdr3_aa: CSVVQAAYEQYF
cdr3_nt: TGCAGCGTTGTACAGGCCGCCTACGAGCAGTACTTC
v_call: TRBV29-1
clone_size: -
j_call: TRBJ2-7
d_call: -

cdr3_aa: CSASVSGSYNEQFF
cdr3_nt: TGCAGTGCTAGTGTTAGCGGGTCATACAATGAGCAGTTCTTC
v_call: TRBV20-1
clone_size: -
j_call: TRBJ2-1
d_call: TRBD2

cdr3_aa: CASSLVGPGTYEQYF
cdr3_nt: TGTGCCAGCAGCTTGGTTGGGCCCGGTACCTACGAGCAGTACTTC
v_call: TRBV5-4
clone_size: few
j_call: TRBJ2-7
d_call: -

cdr3_aa: CASSQDLARTGEHTIYF
cdr3_nt: TGTGCCAGCAGCCAAGATCTTGCGAGGACAGGGGAGCACACCATATATTTT
v_call: TRBV14
clone_size: -
j_call: TRBJ1-3
d_call: TRBD1

cdr3_aa: CATSRSGDGDEKLFF
cdr3_nt: TGTGCCACCAGCAGATCGGGGGACGGGGATGAAAAACTGTTTTTT
v_call: TRBV15
clone_size: once
j_call: TRBJ1-4
d_call: -

cdr3_aa: CASSQDLGSESTDTQYF
cdr3_nt: TGTGCCAGCAGCCAAGATCTCGGTAGCGAGAGCACAGATACGCAGTATTTT
v_call: TRBV3-1
clone_size: few
j_call: TRBJ2-3
d_call: -

cdr3_aa: CAISPRDQRGYGYTF
cdr3_nt: TGTGCCATCAGTCCCCGGGACCAAAGGGGCTATGGCTACACCTTC
v_call: TRBV10-3
clone_size: -
j_call: TRBJ1-2
d_call: -

cdr3_aa: CASSLPGAWDTQYF
cdr3_nt: TGTGCCAGCAGCCTGCCGGGGGCGTGGGATACGCAGTATTTT
v_call: TRBV3-2
clone_size: -
j_call: TRBJ2-3
d_call: -

cdr3_aa: CASRSIAGGLDEQFF
cdr3_nt: TGCGCCAGCCGGAGCATAGCGGGAGGGCTGGATGAGCAGTTCTTC
v_call: TRBV5-1
clone_size: few
j_call: TRBJ2-1
d_call: TRBD2

cdr3_aa: CASSQALTDTQYF
cdr3_nt: TGCGCCAGCAGCCAAGCGCTCACAGATACGCAGTATTTT
v_call: TRBV4-1
clone_size: many
j_call: TRBJ2-3
d_call: -

cdr3_aa: CASSVPNFTDTQYF
cdr3_nt: TGTGCCAGCAGCGTACCGAACTTCACAGATACGCAGTATTTT
v_call: TRBV9
clone_size: many
j_call: TRBJ2-3
d_call: -

cdr3_aa: CAISEPGTGGFGANVLTF
cdr3_nt: TGTGCCATCAGTGAGCCGGGGACAGGGGGCTTTGGGGCCAACGTCCTGACTTTC
v_call: TRBV10-3
clone_size: -
j_call: TRBJ2-6
d_call: TRBD1

cdr3_aa: CSVEEPPSGRGETQYF
cdr3_nt: TGCAGCGTTGAAGAACCCCCAAGTGGTCGGGGAGAGACCCAGTACTTC
v_call: TRBV29-1
clone_size: many
j_call: TRBJ2-5
d_call: -

cdr3_aa: CASSQNSPLHF
cdr3_nt: TGTGCCAGCAGCCAAAATTCACCCCTCCACTTT
v_call: TRBV6-2/TRBV6-3
clone_size: -
j_call: TRBJ1-6
d_call: -

cdr3_aa: CASSSGQGVNTEAFF
cdr3_nt: TGTGCCAGCAGCTCCGGACAAGGAGTGAACACTGAAGCTTTCTTT
v_call: TRBV6-5
clone_size: many
j_call: TRBJ1-1
d_call: -

cdr3_aa: CASRGEGGHQPQHF
cdr3_nt: TGTGCCAGTAGGGGGGAAGGGGGTCATCAGCCCCAGCATTTT
v_call: TRBV19
clone_size: -
j_call: TRBJ1-5
d_call: -

cdr3_aa: CASSSRGRGGEGEQYF
cdr3_nt: TGTGCCAGCAGCTCCCGAGGTCGGGGGGGAGAGGGCGAGCAGTACTTC
v_call: TRBV7-9
clone_size: -
j_call: TRBJ2-7
d_call: TRBD2

cdr3_aa: CASSTYQGAGYTF
cdr3_nt: TGTGCCAGCAGTACTTACCAGGGGGCAGGCTACACCTTC
v_call: TRBV12-3/TRBV12-4
clone_size: few
j_call: TRBJ1-2
d_call: TRBD1

cdr3_aa: CASSMAPVEELFF
cdr3_nt: TGTGCCAGTAGTATGGCCCCGGTGGAGGAGCTGTTTTTT
v_call: TRBV19
clone_size: once
j_call: TRBJ2-2
d_call: -

cdr3_aa: CASKNRPGTDMNTEAFF
cdr3_nt: TGTGCCAGCAAGAATCGACCCGGGACAGACATGAACACTGAAGCTTTCTTT
v_call: TRBV27
clone_size: few
j_call: TRBJ1-1
d_call: TRBD1

cdr3_aa: CASSPTGPNSPLHF
cdr3_nt: TGTGCCAGCAGCCCGACAGGGCCGAATTCACCCCTCCACTTT
v_call: TRBV5-3
clone_size: -
j_call: TRBJ1-6
d_call: TRBD1

cdr3_aa: CASSFTEEMAEQYF
cdr3_nt: TGTGCCAGCAGCTTTACCGAGGAAATGGCCGAGCAGTACTTC
v_call: TRBV13
clone_size: -
j_call: TRBJ2-7
d_call: -

cdr3_aa: CASSPEVGREKLFF
cdr3_nt: TGTGCCAGCTCACCAGAGGTGGGGCGTGAAAAACTGTTTTTT
v_call: TRBV18
clone_size: -
j_call: TRBJ1-4
d_call: -

cdr3_aa: CASSGRDSPQEPQYF
cdr3_nt: TGTGCCAGCAGCGGACGGGACTCGCCCCAAGAGCCCCAGTACTTC
v_call: TRBV9
clone_size: -
j_call: TRBJ2-5
d_call: -

cdr3_aa: CATRQGGYTDTQYF
cdr3_nt: TGCGCCACTCGACAAGGGGGCTACACAGATACGCAGTATTTT
v_call: TRBV5-1
clone_size: many
j_call: TRBJ2-3
d_call: TRBD1

cdr3_aa: CSVEDLSIGRGDYGYTF
cdr3_nt: TGCAGCGTTGAAGATCTCAGTATCGGCAGGGGGGACTATGGCTACACCTTC
v_call: TRBV29-1
clone_size: -
j_call: TRBJ1-2
d_call: TRBD1

cdr3_aa: CASSWGTSGKETQYF
cdr3_nt: TGTGCCAGTAGCTGGGGGACTAGCGGGAAAGAGACCCAGTACTTC
v_call: TRBV19
clone_size: -
j_call: TRBJ2-5
d_call: TRBD2

cdr3_aa: CASSAVLAGGGGANVLTF
cdr3_nt: TGTGCCAGCTCAGCGGTCCTAGCGGGAGGAGGTGGGGCCAACGTCCTGACTTTC
v_call: TRBV18
clone_size: -
j_call: TRBJ2-6
d_call: TRBD2

cdr3_aa: CAISEGPLEYEQYF
cdr3_nt: TGTGCCATCAGTGAGGGGCCACTCGAGTACGAGCAGTACTTC
v_call: TRBV10-3
clone_size: few
j_call: TRBJ2-7
d_call: -

cdr3_aa: CASSLVFGTGPAGELFF
cdr3_nt: TGTGCCAGCAGCTTAGTTTTCGGGACAGGGCCAGCCGGGGAGCTGTTTTTT
v_call: TRBV11-2
clone_size: few
j_call: TRBJ2-2
d_call: TRBD1

cdr3_aa: CASSSQGPPYNEQFF
cdr3_nt: TGTGCCAGCAGTTCCCAGGGACCCCCCTACAATGAGCAGTTCTTC
v_call: TRBV27
clone_size: -
j_call: TRBJ2-1
d_call: -

cdr3_aa: CASSEAGTGDTLNTEAFF
cdr3_nt: TGTGCCAGCAGTGAAGCGGGGACAGGGGATACTTTGAACACTGAAGCTTTCTTT
v_call: TRBV6-1
clone_size: -
j_call: TRBJ1-1
d_call: TRBD1

cdr3_aa: CSARDVSVNEQFF
cdr3_nt: TGCAGTGCTAGAGACGTTAGCGTCAATGAGCAGTTCTTC
v_call: TRBV20-1
clone_size: few
j_call: TRBJ2-1
d_call: -

cdr3_aa: CASSPLGVGEQYF
cdr3_nt: TGTGCCAGCAGCCCCCTGGGGGTGGGCGAGCAGTACTTC
v_call: TRBV11-2
clone_size: many
j_call: TRBJ2-7
d_call: -

cdr3_aa: CARQGGMGTDTQYF
cdr3_nt: TGTGCCAGACAGGGAGGGATGGGCACAGATACGCAGTATTTT
v_call: TRBV7-3
clone_size: many
j_call: TRBJ2-3
d_call: -

cdr3_aa: CASSSTSGRINEQFF
cdr3_nt: TGTGCCAGCAGCTCGACTAGCGGGAGAATCAATGAGCAGTTCTTC
v_call: TRBV7-3
clone_size: -
j_call: TRBJ2-1
d_call: TRBD2

cdr3_aa: CASSLGASGNTRYF
cdr3_nt: TGTGCCAGCAGCTTAGGTGCCTCTGGAAACACCAGATATTTT
v_call: TRBV7-8
clone_size: -
j_call: TRBJ1-3
d_call: -